The 28 T cell receptor beta chains listed next were all sequenced from one sample in a study of T-cell reconstitution after alpha-beta-depleted transplantation in children. Preparing the TCRbeta library involved the use of unique molecular identifiers. MiXCR, run by TCRdb on the PCR reads, gives a single entry per CDR3 protein. Of some 440,000 distinct CDR3 sequences in the sample, about a sixth were seen once. The source material was PBMCs, mostly from graft donor cells, sampled 360 days after TCRalphabeta/CD19-depleted stem cell transplant. All receptors derive from a boy less than two years old who had a stem cell transplant for Wiskott-Aldrich syndrome, so the T cells may come from the graft donor.

The table lists this clonotype with a few counts. The J gene is TRBJ1-1, the V gene TRBV29-1; D is uncertain. The CDR3 length is 10 residues. Trimming cost V 7 bases and J 1 base, with 4 bases left between them. The germline V gene encodes CDR1 SQVTM and CDR2 ANQGSEA. CDR3 loop: CSAENTEAFF. CDR3 DNA sequence: TGCAGCGCGGAGAACACTGAAGCTTTCTTT.

This clonotype showed up just a few times. The chain joins TRBV27 to TRBJ2-7, with D unresolved. Trimming removed 8 bases at V and 3 bases at J, with 8 bases between. CDR3 length: 11 amino acids. From germline, CDR1 is MNHEY and CDR2 SMNVEV (reference sequence). The CDR3 is CASACYYEQYF. CDR3 nucleotides: TGTGCCAGCGCTTGCTACTACGAGCAGTACTTC.

This clonotype was seen ten or more times. The V gene is TRBV25-1, the J gene TRBJ2-5, with D possibly being TRBD1 (5 bases). Germline assignment: CDR1 MGHDK and CDR2 SYGVNS. V was pared by 1 base and J by 7 bases, with 13 bases between. This CDR3 has 14 amino acids. The CDR3 sequence is CASSEFKIGATQYF. CDR3 nucleotide sequence: TGTGCCAGCAGTGAATTTAAGATTGGGGCGACCCAGTACTTC.

The chain has TRBV5-1 and TRBJ2-1, with 7 bases lining up with TRBD1. Germline assignment: CDR1 SGHRS and CDR2 YFSETQ. Trimming removed 6 bases from V and 8 bases from J; junction bases left unmatched: 11. This CDR3 has 14 residues. CDR3 nucleotide sequence: TGCGCCAGCAAAAATGGACAGGTTAGGCATGAGCAGTTCTTC. This codes for CASKNGQVRHEQFF.

This clonotype has more than one count but fewer than ten. The chain is built from TRBV28 and TRBJ1-6; TRBD1 is a possible D gene (6 bases). Looked up from germline, CDR1 is MDHEN and CDR2 is SYDVKM. V lost 5 bases, J lost 7 bases, and 15 bases lay in between. This CDR3 spans 15 amino acids. The CDR3 DNA follows: TGTGCCAGCAGTCTGAGTATAGGGGGGAATTCACCCCTCCACTTT. Translating gives CASSLSIGGNSPLHF.

This clonotype was found a few times. The CDR3 region is CASSFGAGGYTDTQYF. The CDR3 DNA sequence: TGTGCCAGCAGTTTTGGAGCGGGAGGATATACAGATACGCAGTATTTT. The V gene is TRBV12-3 or TRBV12-4, the J gene TRBJ2-3; 9 nucleotides align to TRBD2. Unmatched junction bases numbered 7, after V lost 3 bases and J lost 3 bases. The CDR3 runs to 16 residues.

This chain joins TRBV7-2 and TRBJ1-6; the match to TRBD1 covers 8 bases. The germline gives CDR1 SGHTA, CDR2 FQGNSA. Germline trimming cut 5 bases from V and 7 bases from J; bases unmatched to any gene: 7. This CDR3 has 15 amino acids. CDR3 amino acids: CASSPRQGLNSPLHF. For the CDR3, the DNA is TGTGCCAGCAGCCCGAGACAGGGGCTGAATTCACCCCTCCACTTT.

This clonotype was observed a handful of times. The J gene is TRBJ2-1, the V gene TRBV28; D gene ambiguous. V shed 6 bases and J shed 8 bases, with 11 bases lying between them. The CDR3 runs 12 residues. Germline values: CDR1 MDHEN, CDR2 SYDVKM. CDR3 nucleotide sequence: TGTGCCAGCAGCTTAAACGTCTATGAGCAGTTCTTC. Amino acid sequence: CASSLNVYEQFF. The whole variable domain, remainder taken from reference TRBV28 and TRBJ2-1, is DVKVTQSSRYLVKRTGEKVFLECVQDMDHENMFWYRQDPGLGLRLIYFSYDVKMKEKGDIPEGYSVSREKKERFSLILESASTNQTSMYLCASSLNVYEQFFGPGTRLTVL.

Only a few counts were recorded for this clonotype. This CDR3 is CASSPKTVPSYEQYF. In DNA, the CDR3 is TGCGCCAGCAGCCCTAAGACAGTCCCCTCCTACGAGCAGTACTTC. This chain links TRBV5-1 with TRBJ2-7; tentative D call: TRBD1 (5 bases). This CDR3 region has 15 residues. V was clipped by 4 bases and J by 0 bases, with 14 bases between them. Germline CDR1 SGHRS, CDR2 YFSETQ.

The chain uses TRBV5-1 and TRBJ2-6; the D is unclear. Deletions cut 0 bases from V and 0 bases from J, with 16 bases between. The CDR3 runs 19 residues. Germline CDR1 and CDR2: SGHRS and YFSETQ. CDR3 in amino acids: CASSLDRVGPYSGANVLTF. For the CDR3, the DNA is TGCGCCAGCAGCTTGGACCGTGTGGGCCCTTACTCTGGGGCCAACGTCCTGACTTTC.

V gene TRBV27 combines with J gene TRBJ2-1; 10 nucleotides agree with TRBD2. This CDR3 is 15 amino acids long. Germline CDR1 reads MNHEY; CDR2 reads SMNVEV (reference sequence). V lost 6 bases and J lost 4; bases outside the gene matches: 6. CDR3 DNA: TGTGCCAGCAGGGCTAGCGGGAGAGGGTACAATGAGCAGTTCTTC. Translating it yields CASRASGRGYNEQFF.

The chain couples TRBV5-1 to TRBJ1-2; D ambiguous. This CDR3 is built from 13 residues. Germline assignment: CDR1 SGHRS and CDR2 YFSETQ. V was clipped by 1 base and J by 8 bases, with 12 bases between them. In DNA form, the CDR3 reads TGCGCCAGCAGCTTGAAGGACTCGGTGGGCTACACCTTC. It is translated as CASSLKDSVGYTF.

This clonotype has a handful of counts. This chain links TRBV12-3 or TRBV12-4 with TRBJ1-5; tentative D call: TRBD1 (5 bases). Trimming stripped 4 bases from V and 0 bases from J, with 10 bases between. The length of the CDR3 is 15 residues. The CDR3 here is CASSWDSGSNQPQHF. As DNA, the CDR3 is TGTGCCAGCAGTTGGGACTCCGGTAGCAATCAGCCCCAGCATTTT.

The rearrangement joins TRBV28 to TRBJ1-6; D is undetermined. V shed 1 base and J shed 6 bases, with 10 bases lying between them. The germline V gene encodes CDR1 MDHEN and CDR2 SYDVKM. The CDR3 covers 15 residues. CDR3 protein: CASSLSFQINSPLHF. The CDR3 nucleotides are TGTGCCAGCAGTTTATCGTTTCAAATTAATTCACCCCTCCACTTT.

This clonotype was found many times. The V call is TRBV12-3 or TRBV12-4, the J call TRBJ2-5, with D possibly matching TRBD1 (6 bases). This CDR3 has 13 residues. With 6 bases removed from V and 5 bases from J, the gap between germline ends came to 13 bases. The CDR3 reads CASSLKQGETQYF. Written as DNA, the CDR3 is TGTGCCAGCAGCCTCAAGCAGGGGGAGACCCAGTACTTC.

In its sample, this clonotype was seen a few times. The chain recombines TRBV5-1 with TRBJ2-7; D gene ambiguous. There are 15 residues in the CDR3. The germline V and J ends were trimmed by 2 bases and 1 base, with 13 bases remaining between them. Germline-derived CDR1 and CDR2 are SGHRS and YFSETQ. CDR3 amino acids: CASSFNSGVSYEQYF. The CDR3 nucleotides are TGCGCCAGCAGCTTTAACAGTGGGGTTTCCTACGAGCAGTACTTC.

The chain recombines TRBV12-3 or TRBV12-4 with TRBJ2-2; 10 bases fit TRBD2. This CDR3 region has 15 residues. V shed 7 bases, J shed 3 bases, and the junction held 5 bases outside the gene matches. DNA for the CDR3: TGTGCCAGCATGAAGGGACTAGCGTACACCGGGGAGCTGTTTTTT. Amino acids: CASMKGLAYTGELFF.

This clonotype showed up just a few times. V gene TRBV7-7 combines with J gene TRBJ2-3; weak D call: TRBD1 (5 bases). Trimming pared 1 base from V and 2 bases from J, leaving 7 bases between. The CDR3 spans 14 residues. The germline V gene has CDR1 SSHAT and CDR2 FNYEAQ (reference sequence). CDR3 coding DNA: TGTGCCAGCAGCTTAGGGGGCAACACAGATACGCAGTATTTT. Its protein is CASSLGGNTDTQYF.

This clonotype has only a few counts. The chain employs TRBV4-2 and TRBJ2-2; unclear D gene. Trimming cost V 0 bases and J 4 bases, with 9 bases left between them. The CDR3 spans 15 residues. Germline V gene data show CDR1 as LGHNA and CDR2 as YNFKEQ. The CDR3 loop reads CASSQDSGPTGELFF. CDR3 nucleotides: TGTGCCAGCAGCCAAGATTCGGGCCCCACCGGGGAGCTGTTTTTT.

The CDR3 loop reads CSAEGVMNTEAFF. In DNA form, the CDR3 reads TGCAGCGCCGAGGGGGTTATGAACACTGAAGCTTTCTTT. The rearrangement uses TRBV29-1 and TRBJ1-1; tentative D call: TRBD1 (6 bases). This CDR3 contains 13 residues. V was clipped by 7 bases and J by 0 bases, with 12 bases between them. The germline V gene has CDR1 SQVTM and CDR2 ANQGSEA.

This clonotype was detected a few times. The V and J genes are TRBV20-1 and TRBJ1-6; D is possibly TRBD1 (6 bases). Trimming pared 2 bases from V and 4 bases from J, leaving 9 bases between. Germline V lookup: CDR1 DFQATT, CDR2 SNEGSKA (reference sequence). This CDR3 has 14 residues. The CDR3 protein is CSARPGVYNSPLHF. The CDR3 region has the DNA TGCAGTGCTAGACCAGGGGTGTATAATTCACCCCTCCACTTT.

This clonotype was observed at least ten times. The J gene is TRBJ2-1, the V gene TRBV24-1; D might be TRBD2 (5 bases). The V and J ends lost 4 bases and 5 bases respectively, with 11 bases between them. Germline V lookup: CDR1 KGHDR, CDR2 SFDVKD. The CDR3 runs 14 residues. CDR3 sequence reads: CATSDLGRDNEQFF. The CDR3 nucleotides read TGTGCCACCAGTGACCTTGGGCGGGACAATGAGCAGTTCTTC.

The chain joins TRBV6-5 to TRBJ1-1; 9 nucleotides line up with TRBD1. The V gene end was trimmed by 2 bases and the J gene end by 0 bases; junction bases not matched to a gene: 7. Germline CDR1 MNHEY, CDR2 SVGAGI. CDR3 size: 17 residues. CDR3 DNA: TGTGCCAGCAGTTACCGGACAGGGGTAATCCTGAACACTGAAGCTTTCTTT. Amino acids: CASSYRTGVILNTEAFF.

The chain employs TRBV29-1 and TRBJ2-7; unclear D gene. The V end lost 6 bases, the J end lost 0 bases, and 9 bases lay between the germline ends. The length of the CDR3 is 12 residues. In germline, CDR1 is SQVTM, CDR2 ANQGSEA. The CDR3, as DNA: TGCAGCGTGGCGTTGAGCTCCTACGAGCAGTACTTC. It codes for CSVALSSYEQYF.

J is TRBJ2-7 and V is TRBV7-2, with D tentatively TRBD1 (6 bases). This CDR3 contains 15 residues. V lost 2 bases to trimming and J lost 2 bases, with 13 bases between them. Germline values: CDR1 SGHTA, CDR2 FQGNSA. This chain's CDR3 is CASSLNPGQAYEQYF. CDR3 coding DNA: TGTGCCAGCAGCTTAAATCCGGGACAAGCCTACGAGCAGTACTTC.

This clonotype came up a few times. J is TRBJ1-6 and V is TRBV25-1; a possible D gene is TRBD1 (6 bases). Per the germline V gene, CDR1 is MGHDK and CDR2 is SYGVNS. With 1 base removed from V and 10 bases from J, the gap between germline ends came to 11 bases. This CDR3 has 14 residues. CDR3 nucleotide sequence: TGTGCCAGCAGTGAATCTAGGGGGGGGTCACCCCTCCACTTT. The encoded protein is CASSESRGGSPLHF.

The chain joins TRBV27 to TRBJ2-7; 9 nucleotides match TRBD2. V dropped 5 bases and J dropped 0; count of bases not matched to a gene: 5. CDR3 length: 15 amino acids. Germline V lookup: CDR1 MNHEY, CDR2 SMNVEV (reference sequence). CDR3 sequence (DNA): TGTGCCAGCAGTATGACTAGCGGTACCTCCTACGAGCAGTACTTC. It is translated as CASSMTSGTSYEQYF.

V gene TRBV6-1 combines with J gene TRBJ2-2; TRBD2 matches 7 bases. With V trimmed by 6 bases and J by 5 bases, 9 bases remained unmatched. CDR1 MNHNS and CDR2 SASEGT come from the germline V gene. This CDR3 region has 15 residues. CDR3 bases: TGTGCCAGCAGCCCAAAAGCGGGAAGGACCGGGGAGCTGTTTTTT. Translated, it gives CASSPKAGRTGELFF.